The table lists the clone carrying this TCR beta chain with a few counts. Assay: immunoSEQ multiplex PCR; the TCRdb copy retains only in-frame clones and omits some. This table has 25,000 to 30,000 clones, less than 90% appearing once. The sample originates from a study of tissue T cells after allogeneic stem cell transplantation. The receptor comes from a woman aged 18 to 50 who later had graft-versus-host disease after an allogeneic stem cell transplant. This specimen consisted of blood, obtained before transplantation.

The DNA for the CDR3 is TGCGCCAGCAGCGGAGGACTAGCGGGAGATCTCTACGAGCAGTACTTC. Protein: CASSGGLAGDLYEQYF. The rearrangement joins TRBV4-1 to TRBJ2-7, with 13 positions matching TRBD2. The J segment lost 3 bases and the V segment lost 5 bases, leaving 7 bases of the junction unmatched. Germline-derived CDR1 and CDR2 are MGHRA and YSYEKL. CDR3 length equals 16 residues.